The next 13 T cell receptor beta chains were all read from a single sample in a study of control samples from healthy donors and cancer patients. Assay used: immunoSEQ multiplex PCR; TCRdb lists only in-frame clones, some missing. The table shows tens of thousands of clones, with around 84% occurring only once. Input material: PBMCs. The receptors were sampled from a man in his 70s with lung cancer.

This clone was found a few times. V is TRBV6-1 and J is TRBJ1-2; the D gene is possibly TRBD1 (6 bases). Trimming took 1 base from V and 5 from J, leaving 11 bases between them. Germline loops: CDR1 MNHNS, CDR2 SASEGT. This CDR3 region has 14 residues. The CDR3 spells CASSEGGGPYGYTF. As DNA, the CDR3 is TGTGCCAGCAGTGAAGGAGGGGGGCCTTATGGCTACACCTTC.

The chain couples TRBV30 to TRBJ1-4; 10 nucleotides line up with TRBD1. With V trimmed by 0 bases and J by 6 bases, 4 bases remained unmatched. Germline assignment: CDR1 GTSNPN and CDR2 SVGIG (reference sequence). The CDR3 runs to 15 residues. This chain's CDR3 is CAWSVQGTGDEKLFF. CDR3 DNA sequence: TGTGCCTGGAGTGTACAAGGGACAGGGGATGAAAAACTGTTTTTT.

This chain connects TRBV2 to TRBJ2-3; D not resolved. V gave up 4 bases and J gave up 4 bases, with 9 bases separating them. Germline CDR1 is SNHLY and CDR2 is FYNNEI. The CDR3 covers 13 residues. The CDR3 loop is CASSGSRADTQYF. CDR3 DNA sequence: TGTGCCAGCAGTGGTTCCAGAGCAGATACGCAGTATTTT.

The chain combines TRBV6-5 with TRBJ1-1; the D gene is possibly TRBD1 (6 bases). This CDR3 comprises 12 residues. Trimming stripped 7 bases from V and 4 bases from J, with 10 bases between. Germline CDR1 is MNHEY and CDR2 is SVGAGI. CDR3 coding DNA: TGTGCCAGCAACGGGGGCGGCACTGAAGCTTTCTTT. Its protein product is CASNGGGTEAFF.

The CDR3 DNA follows: TGTGCCAGCAGGTATCAGGGGGCAAGCATGAACACTGAAGCTTTCTTT. Translation: CASRYQGASMNTEAFF. V usage is TRBV2 and J usage is TRBJ1-1; 8 bases align to TRBD1. Germline V CDR1 and CDR2: SNHLY, FYNNEI. J lost 0 bases, V lost 6 bases, and 9 bases had no gene match. The CDR3 spans 16 residues. Based on the CDR3 plus reference TRBV2 and TRBJ1-1, the full variable domain is EPEVTQTPSHQVTQMGQEVILRCVPISNHLYFYWYRQILGQKVEFLVSFYNNEISEKSEIFDDQFSVERPDGSNFTLKIRSTKLEDSAMYFCASRYQGASMNTEAFFGQGTRLTVV.

The CDR3 DNA reads TGTGCCAGCAGTTTATGGGGACAGGGGGCGATTCAGCCCCAGCATTTT. Translating it yields CASSLWGQGAIQPQHF. The chain joins TRBV28 to TRBJ1-5; 12 bases are a match to TRBD1. V shed 0 bases, J shed 6 bases, and the junction held 3 bases outside the gene matches. The CDR3 is made up of 16 amino acids. Germline values: CDR1 MDHEN, CDR2 SYDVKM.

This clone has just a few counts. This chain joins TRBV10-1 and TRBJ1-6; D is ambiguous. The CDR3 is 15 amino acids. The V end lost 0 bases, the J end lost 9 bases, and 12 bases lay between the germline ends. CDR1 and CDR2 (germline): WNHNN, SYGVQD (reference sequence). CDR3 bases: TGCGCCAGCAGTGAGTCGTCAGCTTATGGTTCACCCCTCCACTTT. The encoded protein is CASSESSAYGSPLHF.

The chain carries TRBV19 and TRBJ2-7; D remains unclear. V lost 4 bases and J 3 bases, leaving 7 bases between the germline ends. The CDR3 extends over 12 amino acids. Germline values: CDR1 LNHDA, CDR2 SQIVND (reference sequence). The CDR3 region is CASSSGVYEQYF. The CDR3 bases are TGTGCCAGTAGTAGCGGAGTCTACGAGCAGTACTTC.

The chain employs TRBV7-2 and TRBJ2-4; D possibly matches TRBD1 or TRBD2 (6 bases each). Germline lookup yields CDR1 SGHTA and CDR2 FQGNSA. V was pared by 5 bases and J by 8 bases, with 13 bases between. The CDR3 loop spans 13 amino acids. As DNA, the CDR3 is TGTGCCAGCAGCATGACAGGCGGGGACATTCAGTACTTC. This codes for CASSMTGGDIQYF.

The chain joins TRBV3-1 (or the pseudogene TRBV3-2) to TRBJ2-5, with TRBD2 matching over 11 bases. Losses at the gene ends were 2 bases for V and 6 bases for J; bases not matched to a gene: 11. From germline, CDR1 is LGHDT and CDR2 YNNKEL (reference sequence). The CDR3 has 17 residues. CDR3 nucleotides: TGTGCCAGCAGCCAAAGTAGCGGGGGGGCCTGGATACAGACCCAGTACTTC. Its translation is CASSQSSGGAWIQTQYF.

The V gene is TRBV10-3, the J gene TRBJ1-1, with D maybe TRBD1 (6 bases). V lost 8 bases and J 1 base, leaving 14 bases between the germline ends. The CDR3 totals 14 residues. Germline V CDR1 and CDR2: ENHRY, SYGVKD. The CDR3 region is CAIASGGSNTEAFF. CDR3 DNA sequence: TGTGCCATCGCTAGTGGGGGCTCGAACACTGAAGCTTTCTTT.

CDR3 coding DNA: TGTGCCAGCGGTCTCGGGACTAGCTGGGATGAGCAGTTCTTC. It specifies CASGLGTSWDEQFF. The chain joins TRBV25-1 to TRBJ2-1; 9 bases line up with TRBD2. Germline V lookup: CDR1 MGHDK, CDR2 SYGVNS. The CDR3 contains 14 residues. Trimming removed 8 bases from V and 8 bases from J; junction bases left unmatched: 10.

This clone was counted once. The junction differs from germline at one of its ends, possibly a read error. The CDR3 sequence is CAGSLAAGVRDTQYF. CDR3 bases: TGTGCCGGCAGCTTGGCCGCAGGGGTAAGAGATACGCAGTATTTT. The chain carries TRBV5-5 and TRBJ2-3, with TRBD1 as a possible D gene (6 bases). This CDR3 is built from 15 residues. The germline gives CDR1 SGHKS, CDR2 YYEKEE (reference sequence).